This TCR beta chain is drawn from a study of beta chain features in type 1 diabetes. Study overall: On cell yields, gender and age, patients and healthy donors were similar.

The study reverse transcribed the entire isolated RNA, so it sequenced expressed TCRB transcripts. Profiled with immunoSEQ multiplex PCR; TCRdb holds only in-frame clones, not every one. The sample consists of about 160,000 clones, around 7.9% of them appearing once. General study findings and limits: There was a moderate but significant shortening of TCRB CDR3s in all four CD4+ subsets of Type 1 diabetes patients. For patients and controls alike, PCR might favor shorter templates to the same degree. Naive, central memory and regulatory TCRB repertoires appeared more similar among patients than healthy donors.

CDR1 is LNHNV, CDR2 YYDKDF, per germline (reference sequence). This CDR3 is 15 amino acids long. Germline trimming cut 1 base from V and 1 base from J; bases unmatched to any gene: 0. In the case of this clone: The antigen is undetermined.

The sequencing input was central memory CD4+ T cells from blood. The TCR was taken from a man younger than 35 with type 1 diabetes. The chain combines TRBV15 with TRBJ2-3; TRBD1 aligns across 9 bases. The CDR3 here is CATSRGQGGTDTQYF. The CDR3 nucleotides are TGTGCCACCAGCAGAGGACAGGGGGGCACAGATACGCAGTATTTT. Using reference TRBV15 and TRBJ2-3 for the parts outside the CDR3, the full variable domain is DAMVIQNPRYQVTQFGKPVTLSCSQTLNHNVMYWYQQKSSQAPKLLFHYYDKDFNNEADTPDNFQSRRPNTSFCFLDIRSPGLGDTAMYLCATSRGQGGTDTQYFGPGTRLTVL.